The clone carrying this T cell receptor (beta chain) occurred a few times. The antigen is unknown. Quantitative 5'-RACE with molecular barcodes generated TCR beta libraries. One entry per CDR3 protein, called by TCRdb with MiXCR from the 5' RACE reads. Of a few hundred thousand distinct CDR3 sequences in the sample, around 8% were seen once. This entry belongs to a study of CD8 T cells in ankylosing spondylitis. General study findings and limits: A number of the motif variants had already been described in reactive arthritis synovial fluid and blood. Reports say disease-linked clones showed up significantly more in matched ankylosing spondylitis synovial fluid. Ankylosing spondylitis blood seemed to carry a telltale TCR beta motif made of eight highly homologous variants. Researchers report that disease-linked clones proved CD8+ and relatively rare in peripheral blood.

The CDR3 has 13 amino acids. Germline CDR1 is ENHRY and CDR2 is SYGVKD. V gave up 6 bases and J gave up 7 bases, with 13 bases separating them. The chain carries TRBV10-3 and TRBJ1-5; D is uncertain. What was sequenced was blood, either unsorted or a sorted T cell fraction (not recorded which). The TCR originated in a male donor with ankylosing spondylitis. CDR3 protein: CAIRGGIGQPQHF. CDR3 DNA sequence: TGTGCCATCAGAGGAGGGATTGGGCAGCCCCAGCATTTT.